This T cell receptor (beta chain) emerged from a study of blood T cells in healthy people across ages. A sample-barcoded 5' primer and a J-beta primer mix were used in a second PCR of about 6 to 12 cycles. A tag from a template-switch adaptor with 12 random nucleotides marked each cDNA molecule. TCRdb re-called the 5' RACE reads with MiXCR, one entry per CDR3 protein. Among over 1,200,000 distinct CDR3 sequences listed, 59% were seen once. There were healthy Caucasian individuals from Russia, aged roughly 6 to 100, serving as donors. Investigators took about 9.1 milliliters of peripheral blood from every donor. This clonotype was seen only a few times. CDR3 length: 14 amino acids. V gave up 0 bases and J gave up 5 bases, with 13 bases separating them. Germline V gene lookup returns CDR1 GTSNPN and CDR2 SVGIG (reference sequence).

The sample taken for sequencing was blood. V gene TRBV30 combines with J gene TRBJ1-1; D gene unclear. This receptor was obtained from a man aged 18 to 35 in good health. Written as DNA, the CDR3 is TGTGCCTGGAGTGTACTAACCGGAGGAACTGAAGCTTTCTTT. This sequence encodes CAWSVLTGGTEAFF.